This paragraph reports one T cell receptor beta chain. Its antigen is unidentified. In germline, CDR1 is KGHSH, CDR2 LQKENI. This CDR3 spans 17 amino acids. The junction had 15 bases not matched to a gene; V was cut back by 6 bases and J by 6 bases. This sample was taken from a study of CD8 T cells in Susac syndrome. An amount of RNA that ranged from roughly 0.5 to 1 ug was reverse transcribed with random hexamers. The amplification used immunoSEQ multiplex PCR on TCR beta CDR3; it spanned 54 Vbeta and 13 Jbeta. TCRdb fed the immunoSEQ multiplex PCR reads into MiXCR, producing one record per CDR3 protein. The top ten hold 0.099% of the sample, which has roughly 180,000 distinct CDR3 sequences, just under 95% seen once. Study-level results: As the study acknowledged, the number of individuals in its TCR sequencing and HLA analysis was relatively small. The CD4+ T cell repertoires of Susac syndrome were found to show no clonal expansion.

The material sequenced was CD4+ T cells from PBMCs. The V gene is TRBV18, the J gene TRBJ1-5; TRBD1 agrees at 9 bases. This clonotype originated in a human donor with Susac syndrome. CDR3 DNA sequence: TGTGCCAGCTCGGGAACAGGGGGCGCGTTAGGGGGTCAGCCCCAGCATTTT. Encoded protein: CASSGTGGALGGQPQHF. The variable domain in full, completed from reference TRBV18 and TRBJ1-5, reads NAGVMQNPRHLVRRRGQEARLRCSPMKGHSHVYWYRQLPEEGLKFMVYLQKENIIDESGMPKERFSAEFPKEGPSILRIQQVVRGDSAAYFCASSGTGGALGGQPQHFGDGTRLSIL.